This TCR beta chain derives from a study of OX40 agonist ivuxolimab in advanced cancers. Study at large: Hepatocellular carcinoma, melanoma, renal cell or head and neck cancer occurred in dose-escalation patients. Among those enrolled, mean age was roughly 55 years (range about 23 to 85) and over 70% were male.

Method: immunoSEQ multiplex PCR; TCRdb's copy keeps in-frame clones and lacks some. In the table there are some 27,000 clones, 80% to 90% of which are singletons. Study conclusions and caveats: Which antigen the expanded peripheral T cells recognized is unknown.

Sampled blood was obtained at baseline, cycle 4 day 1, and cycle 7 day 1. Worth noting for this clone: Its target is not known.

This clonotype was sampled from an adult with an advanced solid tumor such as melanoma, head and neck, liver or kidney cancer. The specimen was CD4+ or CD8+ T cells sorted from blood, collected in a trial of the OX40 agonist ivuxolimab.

CDR3 nucleotides: TGTGCCACCGCAAGGGGGTTAGAAGCTTTCTTT. Its translation is CATARGLEAFF. This chain joins TRBV27 and TRBJ1-1, with D possibly matching TRBD1 (6 bases). The CDR3 spans 11 residues. With 10 bases removed from V and 8 bases from J, the gap between germline ends came to 14 bases. Looked up from germline, CDR1 is MNHEY and CDR2 is SMNVEV (reference sequence).